This T cell receptor (beta chain) was captured by sequencing in a study of control samples from healthy donors and cancer patients. Assay: immunoSEQ multiplex PCR; the TCRdb copy retains only in-frame clones and omits some. The sample lists about 270,000 clones; roughly 82% were seen once. The TCR comes from a woman aged 60-75 years with lung cancer. Sequencing was done on a sample of PBMCs.

The CDR3: CASSIAIETQYF. As DNA, the CDR3 is TGTGCCAGCAGCATAGCGATTGAGACGCAGTATTTT. This chain connects TRBV5-6 to TRBJ2-3; D may be TRBD2 (5 bases). Germline V gene sequence: CDR1 SGHDT, CDR2 YYEEEE. V was pared by 4 bases and J by 9 bases, with 12 bases between. CDR3 length equals 12 residues. Full variable domain (rest looked up from reference TRBV5-6 and TRBJ2-3): DAGVTQSPTHLIKTRGQQVTLRCSPKSGHDTVSWYQQALGQGPQFIFQYYEEEERQRGNFPDRFSGHQFPNYSSELNVNALLLGDSALYLCASSIAIETQYFGPGTRLTVL.